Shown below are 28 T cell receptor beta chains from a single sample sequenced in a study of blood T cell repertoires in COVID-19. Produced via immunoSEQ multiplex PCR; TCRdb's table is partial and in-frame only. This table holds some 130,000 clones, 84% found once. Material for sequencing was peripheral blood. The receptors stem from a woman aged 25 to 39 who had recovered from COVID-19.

The CDR3 reads CAISESSSGYTF. Written as DNA, the CDR3 is TGTGCCATCAGTGAGTCGAGTTCGGGCTACACCTTC. The chain joins TRBV10-3 to TRBJ1-2; D unclear. The CDR3 spans 12 residues. The V gene's germline CDR1 is ENHRY and CDR2 SYGVKD. V lost 0 bases and J 8 bases, leaving 7 bases between the germline ends.

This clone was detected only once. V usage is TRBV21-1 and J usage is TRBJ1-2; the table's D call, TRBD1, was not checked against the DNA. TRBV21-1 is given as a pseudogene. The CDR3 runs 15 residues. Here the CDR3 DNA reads TGTGCCAGCAGCAACCCATCCTTGGACAGGGACGGCTACACCTTC. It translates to CASSNPSLDRDGYTF.

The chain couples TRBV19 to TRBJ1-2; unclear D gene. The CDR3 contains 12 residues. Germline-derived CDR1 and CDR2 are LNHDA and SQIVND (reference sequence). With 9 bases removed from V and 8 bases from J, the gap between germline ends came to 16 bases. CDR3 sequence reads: CASPPQARGYTF. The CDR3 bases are TGTGCCAGCCCCCCCCAGGCGCGAGGCTACACCTTC.

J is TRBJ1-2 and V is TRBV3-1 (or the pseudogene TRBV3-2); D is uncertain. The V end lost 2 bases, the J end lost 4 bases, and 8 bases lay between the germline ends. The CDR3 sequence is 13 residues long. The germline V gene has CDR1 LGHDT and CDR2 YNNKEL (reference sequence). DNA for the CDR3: TGTGCCAGCAGCCAACCCCACTCCTATGGCTACACCTTC. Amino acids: CASSQPHSYGYTF.

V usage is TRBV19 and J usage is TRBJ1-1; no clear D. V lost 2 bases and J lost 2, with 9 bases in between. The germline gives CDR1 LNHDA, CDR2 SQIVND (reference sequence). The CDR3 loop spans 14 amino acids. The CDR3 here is CASSITPTNTEAFF. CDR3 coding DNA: TGTGCCAGTAGTATAACTCCCACCAACACTGAAGCTTTCTTT.

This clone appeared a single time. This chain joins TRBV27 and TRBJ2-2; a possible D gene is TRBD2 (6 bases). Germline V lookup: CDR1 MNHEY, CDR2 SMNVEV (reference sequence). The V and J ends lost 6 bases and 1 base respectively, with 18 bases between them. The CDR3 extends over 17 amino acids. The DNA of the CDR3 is TGTGCCAGCAGACCGTTACTAGCAGGAGAGAACACCGGGGAGCTGTTTTTT. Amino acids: CASRPLLAGENTGELFF.

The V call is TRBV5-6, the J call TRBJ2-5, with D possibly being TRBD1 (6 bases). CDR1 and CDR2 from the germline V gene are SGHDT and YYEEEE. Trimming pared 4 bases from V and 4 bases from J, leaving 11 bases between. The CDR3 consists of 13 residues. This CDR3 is CASSITGSETQYF. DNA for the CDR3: TGTGCCAGCAGCATTACAGGGTCAGAGACCCAGTACTTC.

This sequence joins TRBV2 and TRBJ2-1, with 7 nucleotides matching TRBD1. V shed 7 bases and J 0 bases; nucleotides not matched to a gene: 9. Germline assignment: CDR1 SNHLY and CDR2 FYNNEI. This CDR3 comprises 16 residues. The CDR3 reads CASNQGTAHSYNEQFF. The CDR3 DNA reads TGTGCCAGCAATCAAGGGACAGCTCACTCCTACAATGAGCAGTTCTTC.

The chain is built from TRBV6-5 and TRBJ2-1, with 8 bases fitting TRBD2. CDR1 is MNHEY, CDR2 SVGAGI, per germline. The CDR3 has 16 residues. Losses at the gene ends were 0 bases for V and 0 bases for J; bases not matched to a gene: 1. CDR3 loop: CASSYSSGSSYNEQFF. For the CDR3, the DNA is TGTGCCAGCAGTTACTCGAGCGGGAGCTCCTACAATGAGCAGTTCTTC.

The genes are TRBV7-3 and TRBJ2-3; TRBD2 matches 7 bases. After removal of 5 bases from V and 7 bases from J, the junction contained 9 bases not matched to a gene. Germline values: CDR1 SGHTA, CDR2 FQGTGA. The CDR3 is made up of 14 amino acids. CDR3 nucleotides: TGTGCCAGCAGCCTGTCGCCGGGACTAAATACGCAGTATTTT. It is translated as CASSLSPGLNTQYF.

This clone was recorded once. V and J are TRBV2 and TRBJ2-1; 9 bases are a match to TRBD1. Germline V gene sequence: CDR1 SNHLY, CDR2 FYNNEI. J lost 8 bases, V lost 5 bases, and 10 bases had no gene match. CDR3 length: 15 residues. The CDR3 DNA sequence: TGTGCCAGCAGTAAGGACAGGGGCCCTTACGATGAGCAGTTCTTC. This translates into CASSKDRGPYDEQFF.

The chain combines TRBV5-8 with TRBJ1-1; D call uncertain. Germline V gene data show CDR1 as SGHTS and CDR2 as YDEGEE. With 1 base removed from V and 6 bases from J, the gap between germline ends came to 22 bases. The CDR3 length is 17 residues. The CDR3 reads CASSLSKTLATAAEAFF. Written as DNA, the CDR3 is TGTGCCAGCAGCTTGAGCAAAACTTTGGCTACCGCGGCTGAAGCTTTCTTT. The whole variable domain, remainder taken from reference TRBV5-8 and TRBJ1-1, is EAGVTQSPTHLIKTRGQQATLRCSPISGHTSVYWYQQALGLGLQFLLWYDEGEERNRGNFPPRFSGRQFPNYSSELNVNALELEDSALYLCASSLSKTLATAAEAFFGQGTRLTVV.

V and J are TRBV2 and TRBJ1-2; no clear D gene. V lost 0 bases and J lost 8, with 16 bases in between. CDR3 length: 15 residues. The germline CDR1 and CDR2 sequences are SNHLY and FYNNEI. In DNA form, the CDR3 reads TGTGCCAGCAGTGAAGCAGCGGGCGGAGGAAGGGGCTACACCTTC. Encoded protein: CASSEAAGGGRGYTF.

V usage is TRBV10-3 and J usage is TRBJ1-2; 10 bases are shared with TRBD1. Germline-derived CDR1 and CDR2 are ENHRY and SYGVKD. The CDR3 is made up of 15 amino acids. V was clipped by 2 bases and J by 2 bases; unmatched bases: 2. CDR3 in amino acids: CAISEGGQGNYGYTF. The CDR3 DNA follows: TGTGCCATCAGTGAGGGGGGACAGGGGAACTATGGCTACACCTTC.

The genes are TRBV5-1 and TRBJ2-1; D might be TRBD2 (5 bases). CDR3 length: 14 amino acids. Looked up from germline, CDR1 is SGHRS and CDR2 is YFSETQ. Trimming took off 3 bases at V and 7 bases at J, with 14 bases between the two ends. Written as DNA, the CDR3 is TGCGCCAGCAGCTCGGACTCCTCCTGGAATGAGCAGTTCTTC. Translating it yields CASSSDSSWNEQFF.

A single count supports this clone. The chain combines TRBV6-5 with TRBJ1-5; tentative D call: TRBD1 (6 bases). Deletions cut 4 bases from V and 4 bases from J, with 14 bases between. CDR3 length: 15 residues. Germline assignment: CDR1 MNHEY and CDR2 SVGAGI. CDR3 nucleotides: TGTGCCAGCAGTTCCTGGGGCCAGGGGAATCAGCCCCAGCATTTT. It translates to CASSSWGQGNQPQHF.

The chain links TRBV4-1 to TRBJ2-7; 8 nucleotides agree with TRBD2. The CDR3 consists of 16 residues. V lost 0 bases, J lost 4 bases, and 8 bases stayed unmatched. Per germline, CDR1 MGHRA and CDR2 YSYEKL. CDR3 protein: CASSQDDGGGYYEQYF. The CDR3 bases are TGCGCCAGCAGCCAAGATGACGGGGGGGGTTATTACGAGCAGTACTTC.

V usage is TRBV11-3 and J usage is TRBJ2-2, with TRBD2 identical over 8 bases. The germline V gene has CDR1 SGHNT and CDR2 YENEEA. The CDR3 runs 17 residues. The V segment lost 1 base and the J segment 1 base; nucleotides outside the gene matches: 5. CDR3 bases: TGTGCCAGCAGCTTAGCCGGTAGCGGGATGAACACCGGGGAGCTGTTTTTT. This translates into CASSLAGSGMNTGELFF.

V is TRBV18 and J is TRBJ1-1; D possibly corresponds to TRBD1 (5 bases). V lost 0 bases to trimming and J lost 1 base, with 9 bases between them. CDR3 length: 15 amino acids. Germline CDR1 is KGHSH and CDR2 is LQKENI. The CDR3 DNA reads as TGTGCCAGCTCACCACCAGGACATAAGAACACTGAAGCTTTCTTT. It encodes CASSPPGHKNTEAFF.

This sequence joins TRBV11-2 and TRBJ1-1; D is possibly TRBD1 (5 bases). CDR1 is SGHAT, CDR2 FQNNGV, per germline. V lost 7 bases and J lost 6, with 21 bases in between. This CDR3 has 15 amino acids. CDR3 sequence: CASTWSRGIAAEAFF. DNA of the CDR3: TGTGCCAGCACCTGGAGTAGGGGCATAGCAGCTGAAGCTTTCTTT. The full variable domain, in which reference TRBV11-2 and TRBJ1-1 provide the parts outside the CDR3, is EAGVAQSPRYKIIEKRQSVAFWCNPISGHATLYWYQQILGQGPKLLIQFQNNGVVDDSQLPKDRFSAERLKGVDSTLKIQPAKLEDSAVYLCASTWSRGIAAEAFFGQGTRLTVV.

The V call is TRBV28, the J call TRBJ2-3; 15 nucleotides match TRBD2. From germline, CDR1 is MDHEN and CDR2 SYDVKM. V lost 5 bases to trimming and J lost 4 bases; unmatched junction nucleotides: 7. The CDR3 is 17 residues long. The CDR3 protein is CASSRTSGRVGPDTQYF. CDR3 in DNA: TGTGCCAGCAGTCGGACTAGCGGGAGGGTTGGTCCAGATACGCAGTATTTT.

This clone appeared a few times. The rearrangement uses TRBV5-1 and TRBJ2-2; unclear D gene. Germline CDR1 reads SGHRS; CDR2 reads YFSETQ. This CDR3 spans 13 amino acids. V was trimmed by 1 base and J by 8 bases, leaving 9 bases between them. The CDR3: CASSLMAAGELFF. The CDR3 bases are TGCGCCAGCAGCTTGATGGCTGCTGGGGAGCTGTTTTTT.

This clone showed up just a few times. The CDR3 region is CASSVRSSANTGELFF. CDR3 bases: TGTGCCAGCAGCGTAAGATCTTCAGCGAACACCGGGGAGCTGTTTTTT. The V call is TRBV9, the J call TRBJ2-2; unclear D gene. Germline V lookup: CDR1 SGDLS, CDR2 YYNGEE. V lost 1 base and J 0 bases, leaving 10 bases between the germline ends. The CDR3 spans 16 residues.

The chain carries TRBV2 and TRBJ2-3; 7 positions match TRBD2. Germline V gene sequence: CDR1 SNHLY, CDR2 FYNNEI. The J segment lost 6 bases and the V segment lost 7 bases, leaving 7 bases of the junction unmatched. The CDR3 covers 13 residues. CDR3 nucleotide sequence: TGTGCCAGCAAGGGGAGGGAGGCCGATACGCAGTATTTT. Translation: CASKGREADTQYF.

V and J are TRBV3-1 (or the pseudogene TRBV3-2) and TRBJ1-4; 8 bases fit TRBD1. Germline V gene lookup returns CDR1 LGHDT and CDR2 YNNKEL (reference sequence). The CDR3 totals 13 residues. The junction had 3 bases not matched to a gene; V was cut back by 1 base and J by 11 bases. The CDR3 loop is CASSQGQGRKLFF. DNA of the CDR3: TGTGCCAGCAGCCAAGGACAGGGGCGCAAACTGTTTTTT.

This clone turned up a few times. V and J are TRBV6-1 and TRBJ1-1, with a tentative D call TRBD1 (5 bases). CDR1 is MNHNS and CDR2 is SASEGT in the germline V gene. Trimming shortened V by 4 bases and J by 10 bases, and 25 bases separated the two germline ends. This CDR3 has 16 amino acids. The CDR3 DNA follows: TGTGCCAGCAGTGGGGTCGACATGGGGTTGCTGGGGGGAGCTTTCTTT. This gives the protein CASSGVDMGLLGGAFF.

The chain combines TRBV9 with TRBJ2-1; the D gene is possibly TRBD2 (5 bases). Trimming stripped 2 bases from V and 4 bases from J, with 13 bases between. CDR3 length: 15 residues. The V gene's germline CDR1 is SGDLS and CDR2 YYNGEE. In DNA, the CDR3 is TGTGCCAGCAGCGTTGGCGGGCGGTCATACAATGAGCAGTTCTTC. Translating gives CASSVGGRSYNEQFF.

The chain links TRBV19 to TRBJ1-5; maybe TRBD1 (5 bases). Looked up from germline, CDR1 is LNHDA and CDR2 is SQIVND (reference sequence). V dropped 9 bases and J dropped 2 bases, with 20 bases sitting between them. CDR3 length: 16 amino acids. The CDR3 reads CASNVGRGRGNQPQHF. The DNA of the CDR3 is TGTGCCAGCAACGTTGGTAGGGGTAGGGGCAATCAGCCCCAGCATTTT.